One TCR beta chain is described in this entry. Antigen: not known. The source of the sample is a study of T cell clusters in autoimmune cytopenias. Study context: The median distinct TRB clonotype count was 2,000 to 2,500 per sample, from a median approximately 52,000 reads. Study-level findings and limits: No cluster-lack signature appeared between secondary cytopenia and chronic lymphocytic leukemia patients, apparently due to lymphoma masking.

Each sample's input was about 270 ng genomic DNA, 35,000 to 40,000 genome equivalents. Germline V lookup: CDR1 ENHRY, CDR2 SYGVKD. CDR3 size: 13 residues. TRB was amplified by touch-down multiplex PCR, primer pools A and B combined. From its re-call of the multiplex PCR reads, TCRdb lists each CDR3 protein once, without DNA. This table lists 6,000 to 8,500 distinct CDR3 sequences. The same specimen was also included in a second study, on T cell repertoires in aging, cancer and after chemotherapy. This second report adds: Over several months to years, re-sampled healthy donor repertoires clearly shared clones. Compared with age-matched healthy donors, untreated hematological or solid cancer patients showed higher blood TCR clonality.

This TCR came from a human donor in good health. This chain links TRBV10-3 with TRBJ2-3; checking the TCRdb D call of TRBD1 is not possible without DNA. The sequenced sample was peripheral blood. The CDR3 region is CAISGTGKDTQYF.